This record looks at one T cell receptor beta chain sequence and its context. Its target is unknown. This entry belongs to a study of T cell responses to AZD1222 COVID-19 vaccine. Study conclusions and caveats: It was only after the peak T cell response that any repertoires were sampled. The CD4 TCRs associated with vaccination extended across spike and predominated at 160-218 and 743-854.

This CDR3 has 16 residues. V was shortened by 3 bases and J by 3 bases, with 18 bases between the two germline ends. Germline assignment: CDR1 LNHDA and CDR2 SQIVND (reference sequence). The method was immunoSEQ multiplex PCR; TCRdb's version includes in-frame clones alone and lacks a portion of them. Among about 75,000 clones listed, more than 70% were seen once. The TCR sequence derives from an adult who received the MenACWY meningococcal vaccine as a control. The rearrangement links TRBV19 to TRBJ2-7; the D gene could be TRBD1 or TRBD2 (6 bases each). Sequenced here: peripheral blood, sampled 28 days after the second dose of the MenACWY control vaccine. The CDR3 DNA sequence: TGTGCCAGTAGTATTGGAACCGGGGGCATCTTCTACGAGCAGTACTTC. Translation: CASSIGTGGIFYEQYF.